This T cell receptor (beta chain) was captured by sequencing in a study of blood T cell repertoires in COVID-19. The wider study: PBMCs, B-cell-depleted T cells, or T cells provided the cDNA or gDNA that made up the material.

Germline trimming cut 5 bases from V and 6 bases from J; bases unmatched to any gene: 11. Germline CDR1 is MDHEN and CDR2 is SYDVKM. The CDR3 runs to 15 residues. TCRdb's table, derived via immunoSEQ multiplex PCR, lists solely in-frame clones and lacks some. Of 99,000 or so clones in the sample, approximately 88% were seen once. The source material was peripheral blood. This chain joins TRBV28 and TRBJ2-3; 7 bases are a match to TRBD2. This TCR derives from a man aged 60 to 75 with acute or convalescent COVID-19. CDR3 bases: TGTGCCAGCAGTCCGGGGGGAGGGGCACGGGATACGCAGTATTTT. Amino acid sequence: CASSPGGGARDTQYF.